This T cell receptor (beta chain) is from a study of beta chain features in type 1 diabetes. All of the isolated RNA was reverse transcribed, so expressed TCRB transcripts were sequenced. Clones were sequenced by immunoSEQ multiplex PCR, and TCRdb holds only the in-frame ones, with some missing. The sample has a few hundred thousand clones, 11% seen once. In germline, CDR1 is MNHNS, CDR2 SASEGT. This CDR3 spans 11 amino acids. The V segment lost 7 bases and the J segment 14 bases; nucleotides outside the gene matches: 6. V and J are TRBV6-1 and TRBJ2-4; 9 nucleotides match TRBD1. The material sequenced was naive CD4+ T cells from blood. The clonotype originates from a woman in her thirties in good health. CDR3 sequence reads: CASTWTGAKYF. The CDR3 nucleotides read TGTGCCAGCACTTGGACAGGGGCGAAGTACTTC.